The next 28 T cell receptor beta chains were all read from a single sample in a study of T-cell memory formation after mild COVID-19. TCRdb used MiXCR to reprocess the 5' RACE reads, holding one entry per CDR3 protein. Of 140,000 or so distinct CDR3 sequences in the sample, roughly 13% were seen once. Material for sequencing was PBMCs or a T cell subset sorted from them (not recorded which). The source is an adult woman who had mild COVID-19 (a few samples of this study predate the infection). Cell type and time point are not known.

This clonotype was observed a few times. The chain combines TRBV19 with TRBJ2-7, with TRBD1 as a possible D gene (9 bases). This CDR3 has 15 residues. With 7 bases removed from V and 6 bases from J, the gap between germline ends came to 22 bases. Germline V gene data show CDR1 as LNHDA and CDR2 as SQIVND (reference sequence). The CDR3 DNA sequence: TGTGCCAGTATGGACAGGGGAGCGGGAGTTCGCGAGCAGTACTTC. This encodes CASMDRGAGVREQYF.

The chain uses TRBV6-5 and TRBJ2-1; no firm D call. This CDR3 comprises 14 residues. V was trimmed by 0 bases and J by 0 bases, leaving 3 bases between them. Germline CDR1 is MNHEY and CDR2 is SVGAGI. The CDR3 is CASSYSASYNEQFF. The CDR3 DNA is TGTGCCAGCAGTTACTCGGCCTCCTACAATGAGCAGTTCTTC.

CDR3 residues: CASSFPRQGATPYEQYF. Written as DNA, the CDR3 is TGTGCCAGCAGCTTCCCTCGGCAGGGGGCGACCCCCTACGAGCAGTACTTC. The genes are TRBV7-2 and TRBJ2-7; 8 bases fit TRBD1. The CDR3 runs to 17 residues. Germline lookup yields CDR1 SGHTA and CDR2 FQGNSA. V trimming: 3 bases; J trimming: 2 bases; junction bases outside the gene matches: 12. Variable domain in full (rest from reference TRBV7-2 and TRBJ2-7): GAGVSQSPSNKVTEKGKDVELRCDPISGHTALYWYRQSLGQGLEFLIYFQGNSAPDKSGLPSDRFSAERTGGSVSTLTIQRTQQEDSAVYLCASSFPRQGATPYEQYFGPGTRLTVT.

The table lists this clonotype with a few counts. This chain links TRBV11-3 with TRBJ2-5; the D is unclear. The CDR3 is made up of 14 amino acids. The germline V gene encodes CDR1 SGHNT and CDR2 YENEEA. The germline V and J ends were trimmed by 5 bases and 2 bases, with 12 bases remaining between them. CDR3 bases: TGTGCCAGCAGCCCCTGGTCGGATCAAGAGACCCAGTACTTC. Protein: CASSPWSDQETQYF.

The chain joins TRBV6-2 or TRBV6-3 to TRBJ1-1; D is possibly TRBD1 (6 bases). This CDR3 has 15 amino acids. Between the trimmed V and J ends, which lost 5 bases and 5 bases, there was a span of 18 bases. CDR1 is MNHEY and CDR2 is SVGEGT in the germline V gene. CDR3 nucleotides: TGTGCCAGCAGTCCCAGGGGCGTGGAGGGGACTGAAGCTTTCTTT. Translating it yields CASSPRGVEGTEAFF.

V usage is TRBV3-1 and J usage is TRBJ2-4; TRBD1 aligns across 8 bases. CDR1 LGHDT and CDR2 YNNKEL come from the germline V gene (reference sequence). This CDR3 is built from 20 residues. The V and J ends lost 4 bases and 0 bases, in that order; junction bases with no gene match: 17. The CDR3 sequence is CASSLVRSDRAILAKNIQYF. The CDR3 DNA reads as TGTGCCAGCAGCCTCGTACGGTCGGACAGGGCGATTCTAGCCAAAAACATTCAGTACTTC.

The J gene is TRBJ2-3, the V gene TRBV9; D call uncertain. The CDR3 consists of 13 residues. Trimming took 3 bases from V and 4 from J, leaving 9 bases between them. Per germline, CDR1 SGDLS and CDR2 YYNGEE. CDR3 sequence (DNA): TGTGCCAGCAGCGCCGGTGGACCAGATACGCAGTATTTT. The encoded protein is CASSAGGPDTQYF.

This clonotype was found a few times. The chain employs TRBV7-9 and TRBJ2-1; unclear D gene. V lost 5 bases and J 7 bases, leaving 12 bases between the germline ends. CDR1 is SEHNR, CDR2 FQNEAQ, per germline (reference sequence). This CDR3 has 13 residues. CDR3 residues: CASSSRLGNEQFF. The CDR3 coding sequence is TGTGCCAGCAGCAGCCGTTTGGGGAATGAGCAGTTCTTC. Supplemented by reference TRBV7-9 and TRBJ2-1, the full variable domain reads DTGVSQNPRHKITKRGQNVTFRCDPISEHNRLYWYRQTLGQGPEFLTYFQNEAQLEKSRLLSDRFSAERPKGSFSTLEIQRTEQGDSAMYLCASSSRLGNEQFFGPGTRLTVL.

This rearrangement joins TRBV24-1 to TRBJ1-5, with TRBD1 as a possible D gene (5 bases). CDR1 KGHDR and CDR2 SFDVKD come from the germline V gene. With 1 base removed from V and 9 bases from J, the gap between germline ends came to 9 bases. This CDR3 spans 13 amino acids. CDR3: CATSDLGAGPQHF. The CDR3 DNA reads TGTGCCACCAGTGATTTAGGGGCTGGGCCCCAGCATTTT.

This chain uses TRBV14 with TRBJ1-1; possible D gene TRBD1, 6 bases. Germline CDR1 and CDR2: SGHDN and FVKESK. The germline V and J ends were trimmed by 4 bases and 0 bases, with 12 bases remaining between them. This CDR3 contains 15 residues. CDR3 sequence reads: CASSLGQIMNTEAFF. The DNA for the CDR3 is TGTGCCAGCAGCCTTGGACAGATCATGAACACTGAAGCTTTCTTT.

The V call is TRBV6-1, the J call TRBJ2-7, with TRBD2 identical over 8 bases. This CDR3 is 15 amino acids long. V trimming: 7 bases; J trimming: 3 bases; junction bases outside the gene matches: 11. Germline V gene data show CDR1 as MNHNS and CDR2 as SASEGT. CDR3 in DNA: TGTGCCAGCATAGCTCTACTAGCGGCGCGCTACGAGCAGTACTTC. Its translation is CASIALLAARYEQYF.

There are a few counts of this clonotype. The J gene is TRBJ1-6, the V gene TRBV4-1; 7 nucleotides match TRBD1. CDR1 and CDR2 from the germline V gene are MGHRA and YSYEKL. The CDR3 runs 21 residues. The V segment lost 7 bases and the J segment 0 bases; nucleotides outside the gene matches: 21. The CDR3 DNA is TGCGCCAGCATGCTCAAGGGGGCGAGTCATAGCAGGAGCTCCTATAATTCACCCCTCCACTTT. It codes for CASMLKGASHSRSSYNSPLHF.

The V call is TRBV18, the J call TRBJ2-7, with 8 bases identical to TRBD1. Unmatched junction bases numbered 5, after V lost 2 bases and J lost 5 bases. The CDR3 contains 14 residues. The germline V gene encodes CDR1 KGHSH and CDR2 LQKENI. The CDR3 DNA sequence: TGTGCCAGCTCACCAGGACAGGGTCGCCACGAGCAGTACTTC. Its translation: CASSPGQGRHEQYF.

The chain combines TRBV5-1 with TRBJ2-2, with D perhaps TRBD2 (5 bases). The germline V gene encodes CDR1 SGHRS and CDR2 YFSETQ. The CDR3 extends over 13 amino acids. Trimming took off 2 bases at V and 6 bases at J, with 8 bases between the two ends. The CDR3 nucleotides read TGCGCCAGCAGCTTTCTTAGCGCCGGGGAGCTGTTTTTT. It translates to CASSFLSAGELFF.

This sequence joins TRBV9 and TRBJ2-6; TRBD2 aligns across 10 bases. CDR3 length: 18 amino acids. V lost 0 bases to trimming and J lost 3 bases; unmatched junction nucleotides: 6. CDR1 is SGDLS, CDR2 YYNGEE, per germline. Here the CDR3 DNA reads TGTGCCAGCAGCGTAGATCTAGCGGGAGTATTTGGGGCCAACGTCCTGACTTTC. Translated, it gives CASSVDLAGVFGANVLTF.

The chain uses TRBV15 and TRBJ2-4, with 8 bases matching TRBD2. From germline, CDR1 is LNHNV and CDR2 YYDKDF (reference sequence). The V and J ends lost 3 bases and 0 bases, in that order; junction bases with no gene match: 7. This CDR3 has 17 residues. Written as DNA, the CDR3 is TGTGCCACCAGCAGCAGGCTAGCGGGCTTAGCCAAAAACATTCAGTACTTC. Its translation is CATSSRLAGLAKNIQYF.

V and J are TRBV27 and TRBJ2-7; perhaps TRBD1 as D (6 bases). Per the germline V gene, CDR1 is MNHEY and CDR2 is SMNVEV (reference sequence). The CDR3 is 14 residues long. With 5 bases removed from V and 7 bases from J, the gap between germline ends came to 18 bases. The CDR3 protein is CASSLQNRVWEQYF. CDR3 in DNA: TGTGCCAGCAGTCTCCAAAACAGGGTTTGGGAGCAGTACTTC.

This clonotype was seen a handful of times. CDR3 amino acids: CASLATGGCTNYGYTF. Here the CDR3 DNA reads TGTGCCAGCTTAGCGACAGGGGGCTGCACTAACTATGGCTACACCTTC. The rearrangement joins TRBV21-1 to TRBJ1-2; TRBD1, as called in the table, went unchecked against the DNA. TRBV21-1 is a listed pseudogene. The CDR3 is 16 amino acids.

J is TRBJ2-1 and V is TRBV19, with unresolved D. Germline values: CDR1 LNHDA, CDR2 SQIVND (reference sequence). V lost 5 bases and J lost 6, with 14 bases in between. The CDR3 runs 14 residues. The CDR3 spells CASSSDSYINEQFF. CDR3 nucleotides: TGTGCCAGTAGTTCAGACTCATACATCAATGAGCAGTTCTTC.

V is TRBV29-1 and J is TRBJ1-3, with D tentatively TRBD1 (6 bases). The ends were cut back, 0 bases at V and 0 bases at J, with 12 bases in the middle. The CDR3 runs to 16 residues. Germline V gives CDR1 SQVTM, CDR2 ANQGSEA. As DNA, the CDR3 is TGCAGCGTTGAAGATTGGCAGGGGTCCTCTGGAAACACCATATATTTT. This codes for CSVEDWQGSSGNTIYF.

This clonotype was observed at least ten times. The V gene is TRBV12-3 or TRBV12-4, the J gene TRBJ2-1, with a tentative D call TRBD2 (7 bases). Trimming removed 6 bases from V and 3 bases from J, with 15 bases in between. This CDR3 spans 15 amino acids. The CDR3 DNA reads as TGTGCCAGCAGCCTAACGGGGGGCGTCTACAATGAGCAGTTCTTC. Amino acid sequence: CASSLTGGVYNEQFF.

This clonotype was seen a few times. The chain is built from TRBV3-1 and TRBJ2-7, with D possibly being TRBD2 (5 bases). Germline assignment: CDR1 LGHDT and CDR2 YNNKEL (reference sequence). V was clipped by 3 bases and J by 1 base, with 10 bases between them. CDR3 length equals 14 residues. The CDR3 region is CASSQAGSSYEQYF. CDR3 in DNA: TGTGCCAGCAGCCAGGCGGGCTCTTCCTACGAGCAGTACTTC.

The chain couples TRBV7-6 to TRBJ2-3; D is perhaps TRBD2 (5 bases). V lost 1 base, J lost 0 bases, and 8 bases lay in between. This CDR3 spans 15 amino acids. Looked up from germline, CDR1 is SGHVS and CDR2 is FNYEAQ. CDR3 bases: TGTGCCAGCAGCTTAGGGCCGGGGAGCACAGATACGCAGTATTTT. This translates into CASSLGPGSTDTQYF.

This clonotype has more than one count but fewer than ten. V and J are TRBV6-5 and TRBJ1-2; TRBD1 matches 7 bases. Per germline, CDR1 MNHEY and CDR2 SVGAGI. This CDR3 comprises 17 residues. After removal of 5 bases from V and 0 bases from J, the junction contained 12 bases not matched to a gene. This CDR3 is CASSHRQGRRANYGYTF. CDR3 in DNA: TGTGCCAGCAGTCACCGACAGGGCAGGAGAGCTAACTATGGCTACACCTTC.

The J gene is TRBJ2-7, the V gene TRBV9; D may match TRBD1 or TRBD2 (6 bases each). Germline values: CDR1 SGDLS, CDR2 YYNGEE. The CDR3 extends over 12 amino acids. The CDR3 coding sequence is TGTATACGGGGGCAGCCTACCTACGAGCAGTACTTC. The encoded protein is CIRGQPTYEQYF.

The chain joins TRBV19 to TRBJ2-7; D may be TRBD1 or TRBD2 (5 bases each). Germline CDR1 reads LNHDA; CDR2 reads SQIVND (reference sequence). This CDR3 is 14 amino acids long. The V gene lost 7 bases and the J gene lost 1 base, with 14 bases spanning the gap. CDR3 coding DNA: TGTGCCAGTAAGGACCGGGACGGGTCCTACGAGCAGTACTTC. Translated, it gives CASKDRDGSYEQYF.

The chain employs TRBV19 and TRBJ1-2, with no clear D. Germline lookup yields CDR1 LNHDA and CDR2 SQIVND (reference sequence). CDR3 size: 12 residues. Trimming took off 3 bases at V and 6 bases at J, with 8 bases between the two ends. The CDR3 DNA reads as TGTGCCAGTAGTATCGGCGGAGATGGCTACACCTTC. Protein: CASSIGGDGYTF.

The CDR3, as DNA: TGCGCCAGCAGCTTGGCTAGGGGCTTCGTTGACGAGCAGTACTTC. As protein: CASSLARGFVDEQYF. The V gene is TRBV5-1, the J gene TRBJ2-7; D is perhaps TRBD1 (5 bases). The germline CDR1 and CDR2 sequences are SGHRS and YFSETQ. V shed 0 bases and J shed 5 bases, with 15 bases lying between them. This CDR3 has 15 residues.